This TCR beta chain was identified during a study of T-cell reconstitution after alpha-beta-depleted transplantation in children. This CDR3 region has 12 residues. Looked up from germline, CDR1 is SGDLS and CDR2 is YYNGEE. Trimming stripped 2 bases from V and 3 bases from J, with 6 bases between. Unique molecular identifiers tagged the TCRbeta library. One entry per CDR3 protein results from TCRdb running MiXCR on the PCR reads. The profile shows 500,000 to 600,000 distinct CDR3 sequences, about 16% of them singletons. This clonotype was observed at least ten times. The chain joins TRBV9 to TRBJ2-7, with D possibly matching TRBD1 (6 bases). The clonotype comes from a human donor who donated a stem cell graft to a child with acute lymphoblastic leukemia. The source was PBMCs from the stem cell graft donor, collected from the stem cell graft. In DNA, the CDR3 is TGTGCCAGCAGCGTGGACAGCTACGAGCAGTACTTC. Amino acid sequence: CASSVDSYEQYF.